The rows below give T cell receptor beta chains drawn from one sample of a study of shared clonotypes between healthy human individuals. Profiling relied on immunoSEQ multiplex PCR, and the TCRdb table lists in-frame clones only, not all of them. The sample includes roughly 2.1 million clones, more than 85% seen only once; the top ten take under 2%. Material for sequencing was naive CD8+ T cells from PBMCs. The source of these receptors is a man between 18 and 29 years old in good health. Some clones in this sample may be carry-over from other donors' samples. Both conserved end residues are part of each CDR3. Fields, in order: V gene, clone size, J gene, D gene, CDR3 DNA, CDR3 protein. The D gene is left open where the match is weak. For some rows the clone size is stated as once, few or many, or as a class when expanded; others skip it.

TRBV25-1	-	TRBJ2-5	TRBD2	TGTGCCAGCAGTGGTTGGGGGGGGGAGACCCAGTACTTC	CASSGWGGETQYF
TRBV9	-	TRBJ2-1	-	TGTGCCAGCAGCGTTCACCGGGACCGGACTTACAATGAGCAGTTCTTC	CASSVHRDRTYNEQFF
TRBV10-3	-	TRBJ2-2	TRBD2	TGTGCCATCAGTACTAGCGGGAGGAGGAACACCGGGGAGCTGTTTTTT	CAISTSGRRNTGELFF
TRBV29-1	-	TRBJ1-2	-	TGCAGCGTTGAGAATCGGGACATTAACTATGGCTACACCTTC	CSVENRDINYGYTF
TRBV28	-	TRBJ2-1	-	TGTGCCAGCAGTCCTTGGGAAGGGGGGAATGAGCAGTTCTTC	CASSPWEGGNEQFF
TRBV28	-	TRBJ2-4	TRBD2	TGTGCCAGCAGTTTAAGGGCGGGAGGACAAAACATTCAGTACTTC	CASSLRAGGQNIQYF
TRBV11-1	-	TRBJ2-7	TRBD2	TGTGCCAGCAGCTTTTTTACGGGAGGGCCGGGCTACGAGCAGTACTTC	CASSFFTGGPGYEQYF
TRBV7-9	few	TRBJ2-7	-	TGTGCCAGCAGCAGTCGCAGCTACGAGCAGTACTTC	CASSSRSYEQYF
TRBV7-3	-	TRBJ2-2	-	TGTGCCAGCAGGGCCGGGGAGGTCGGTTCCGGGGAGCTGTTTTTT	CASRAGEVGSGELFF
TRBV5-4	-	TRBJ2-1	TRBD2	TGTGCCAGCAGCCCAACGGTTGGGGGAGGGAATGAGCAGTTCTTC	CASSPTVGGGNEQFF
TRBV27	-	TRBJ1-2	-	TGTGCCAGCAGTTTGAACAGTAGGGCGGTCGGCTACACCTTC	CASSLNSRAVGYTF
TRBV2	-	TRBJ1-3	-	TGTGCCAGCAGTACAGGTTACAGCGTCTCTGGAAACACCATATATTTT	CASSTGYSVSGNTIYF
TRBV13	-	TRBJ2-6	TRBD2	TGTGCCAGCAGCTTAGTGGCTAGCGGGAGTCTACTCGGGGCCAACGTCCTGACTTTC	CASSLVASGSLLGANVLTF